The present T cell receptor (beta chain) was sequenced within a study of CD8+CD57+ T cells in acquired aplastic anemia. On the study more broadly: Quantities of DNA derived from sorted CD4+ and CD8+ cells averaged 3.2 ug. Healthy donors averaged around 11 million reads for CD4+ cells.

This clonotype is a singleton in its sample. The antigen is undetermined. Study-wide results and limits: Patients and controls turned out to have roughly 30 CD8+ CDR3 sequences in common.

The CDR3 is 14 residues long. The V gene's germline CDR1 is DFQATT and CDR2 SNEGSKA (reference sequence). With 6 bases removed from V and 9 bases from J, the gap between germline ends came to 20 bases. Researchers used genomic DNA as the template to profile TCR beta VDJ and CDR3. MiXCR was run by TCRdb on the reads, yielding one entry per CDR3 protein. This sample has 350,000 to 450,000 distinct CDR3 sequences; 65% to 80% occur once, and the top ten carry 4%. The clonotype comes from a human donor in good health, serving as a control. This chain uses TRBV20-1 with TRBJ1-4; D possibly corresponds to TRBD1 (5 bases). Sample: sorted CD4+, CD8+, or CD8+CD57+ T cells (not recorded which) from PBMCs. The CDR3 coding sequence is TGCAGTGCGGAACCGGGACTAGCACTACAAAAACTGTTTTTT. Protein: CSAEPGLALQKLFF.